The 13 T cell receptor beta chains below come from one sample, sequenced in a study of cytomegalovirus exposure and HLA in healthy donors. Primers included in the PCR were 60 Vbeta and 13 Jbeta primers. Produced via immunoSEQ multiplex PCR; TCRdb's table is partial and in-frame only. The table has 85,000 to 100,000 clones, around four fifths seen once. Sequenced sample: PBMCs. The receptors come from a man aged 50 or older in good health and CMV-seropositive.

This clone was picked up a small number of times. The gene calls are TRBV27 and TRBJ2-7; 10 positions match TRBD1. The CDR3 runs to 15 residues. J lost 4 bases, V lost 2 bases, and 5 bases had no gene match. Germline loops: CDR1 MNHEY, CDR2 SMNVEV (reference sequence). The CDR3 nucleotides are TGTGCCAGCAGTTTAGACAGGGGGCGCACTTACGAGCAGTACTTC. Translation gives CASSLDRGRTYEQYF.

The rearrangement joins TRBV27 to TRBJ2-3; the D is unclear. The CDR3 is 14 residues long. Trimming removed 3 bases from V and 0 bases from J, with 7 bases in between. Germline CDR1 and CDR2: MNHEY and SMNVEV (reference sequence). CDR3 coding DNA: TGTGCCAGCAGTTTGGTCAGAAGCACAGATACGCAGTATTTT. Amino acid sequence: CASSLVRSTDTQYF.

The chain links TRBV4-3 to TRBJ1-2; 10 nucleotides line up with TRBD1. CDR3 length: 13 residues. Looked up from germline, CDR1 is LGHNA and CDR2 is YSLEER. V lost 1 base and J lost 8; bases outside the gene matches: 1. The CDR3 DNA sequence: TGCGCCAGCAGCCAAGCGACAGGGGGCGGCTACACCTTC. The encoded protein is CASSQATGGGYTF.

The V gene is TRBV28, the J gene TRBJ1-6; possibly TRBD1 for D (6 bases). Trimming shortened V by 8 bases and J by 9 bases, and 20 bases separated the two germline ends. The germline V gene encodes CDR1 MDHEN and CDR2 SYDVKM. CDR3 length equals 15 residues. The CDR3 is CASGSQGVEGSPLHF. The CDR3 DNA is TGTGCCAGCGGGTCACAGGGTGTCGAGGGTTCACCCCTCCACTTT.

V usage is TRBV6-5 and J usage is TRBJ1-1; TRBD1 aligns across 7 bases. This CDR3 is built from 14 residues. The V segment lost 8 bases and the J segment 3 bases; nucleotides outside the gene matches: 9. CDR1 and CDR2 (germline): MNHEY, SVGAGI. The CDR3 DNA reads as TGTGCCAGCGGGGGGACAGTGAGGGACACTGAAGCTTTCTTT. It is translated as CASGGTVRDTEAFF.

Notes on this clone: At one end the junction does not follow the germline gene, possibly because of a read error. The J gene is TRBJ2-6, the V gene TRBV7-7; TRBD1 matches 11 bases. The CDR3 contains 17 residues. Germline V gives CDR1 SSHAT, CDR2 FNYEAQ (reference sequence). The CDR3 sequence: CASSPGQGATGANVLTF. In DNA, the CDR3 is TGTGCTAGCAGCCCCGGACAGGGGGCGACTGGGGCCAACGTCCTGACTTTC.

V usage is TRBV29-1 and J usage is TRBJ2-5; possibly TRBD1 for D (6 bases). The CDR3 is made up of 11 amino acids. Germline V gene sequence: CDR1 SQVTM, CDR2 ANQGSEA. V was clipped by 5 bases and J by 10 bases, with 14 bases between them. CDR3 nucleotides: TGCAGCGTTCGACAGGATGGTGGCCAGTACTTC. Its protein product is CSVRQDGGQYF.

The chain has TRBV19 and TRBJ1-4; D perhaps matches TRBD1 (6 bases). CDR1 LNHDA and CDR2 SQIVND come from the germline V gene (reference sequence). With 8 bases removed from V and 5 bases from J, the gap between germline ends came to 12 bases. This CDR3 is built from 13 residues. The CDR3 DNA sequence: TGTGCCAGTTCGGACAGAACAAATGAAAAACTGTTTTTT. Its protein is CASSDRTNEKLFF. The full variable domain, completed using reference TRBV19 and TRBJ1-4, is DGGITQSPKYLFRKEGQNVTLSCEQNLNHDAMYWYRQDPGQGLRLIYYSQIVNDFQKGDIAEGYSVSREKKESFPLTVTSAQKNPTAFYLCASSDRTNEKLFFGSGTQLSVL.

This sequence joins TRBV28 and TRBJ2-5; 9 nucleotides line up with TRBD1. CDR3 length: 13 residues. V lost 5 bases and J lost 13; bases outside the gene matches: 11. CDR1 and CDR2 (germline): MDHEN, SYDVKM. DNA for the CDR3: TGTGCCAGCAGTCGGCCGGGACAGGGTGCGCCGTACTTC. Amino acids: CASSRPGQGAPYF.

This clone was counted only a few times. The chain carries TRBV5-1 and TRBJ2-5; D is possibly TRBD2 (6 bases). Germline V gene data show CDR1 as SGHRS and CDR2 as YFSETQ. The ends were cut back, 0 bases at V and 7 bases at J, with 19 bases in the middle. The CDR3 runs 16 residues. CDR3 DNA: TGCGCCAGCAGCTTGGCTGGCGGGGCCACTTTTGGGACCCAGTACTTC. Translation: CASSLAGGATFGTQYF.

This rearrangement joins TRBV7-8 to TRBJ1-1; TRBD1 might be the D (6 bases). Trimming removed 2 bases from V and 7 bases from J, with 20 bases in between. Germline CDR1 is SGHVS and CDR2 is FQNEAQ. This CDR3 region has 16 residues. This CDR3 is CASSLSVFKGVGEAFF. CDR3 in DNA: TGTGCCAGCAGCTTATCAGTGTTTAAGGGGGTAGGTGAAGCTTTCTTT.

The table lists this clone with a few counts. Different DNA sequences within this sample yield the same CDR3. The gene calls are TRBV9 and TRBJ1-1; 7 bases fit TRBD1. The V gene's germline CDR1 is SGDLS and CDR2 YYNGEE. V lost 0 bases, J lost 0 bases, and 2 bases stayed unmatched. This CDR3 spans 15 amino acids. The CDR3 region is CASSVEGQLNTEAFF. The CDR3 coding sequence is TGTGCCAGCAGCGTAGAGGGACAGCTGAACACTGAAGCTTTCTTT. The full variable domain, rest sourced from reference TRBV9 and TRBJ1-1, is DSGVTQTPKHLITATGQRVTLRCSPRSGDLSVYWYQQSLDQGLQFLIQYYNGEERAKGNILERFSAQQFPDLHSELNLSSLELGDSALYFCASSVEGQLNTEAFFGQGTRLTVV.

The V and J genes are TRBV5-1 and TRBJ1-1; a possible D gene is TRBD1 (6 bases). The CDR3 consists of 12 residues. V lost 0 bases to trimming and J lost 8 bases, with 8 bases between them. CDR1 SGHRS and CDR2 YFSETQ come from the germline V gene. CDR3 sequence reads: CASSLEGGEAFF. CDR3 nucleotide sequence: TGCGCCAGCAGCTTGGAAGGGGGAGAAGCTTTCTTT.